This T cell receptor (beta chain) was sequenced during a study of T-cell memory formation after mild COVID-19. MiXCR was run by TCRdb on the 5' RACE reads, yielding one entry per CDR3 protein. Among more than 80,000 distinct CDR3 sequences, more than 15% were seen once, and the ten largest hold 28%. This clonotype was seen only a few times. What it binds is not known. Findings of the study overall: Pre-infection memory contained some responding clones, which suggested that cross-reactive memory had joined.

Per the germline V gene, CDR1 is MGHRA and CDR2 is YSYEKL. J was trimmed by 0 bases and V by 4 bases; bases with no gene match: 3. The CDR3 is 15 amino acids. The receptor comes from an adult woman who had mild COVID-19 (a few samples of this study predate the infection). Cell type and time point are not known. The sequenced sample consisted of PBMCs or a T cell subset sorted from them (not recorded which). The rearrangement links TRBV4-1 to TRBJ2-1; 7 bases map to TRBD1. In DNA, the CDR3 is TGCGCCAGCAGCCCGGGACAGAGCTCCTACAATGAGCAGTTCTTC. This codes for CASSPGQSSYNEQFF.